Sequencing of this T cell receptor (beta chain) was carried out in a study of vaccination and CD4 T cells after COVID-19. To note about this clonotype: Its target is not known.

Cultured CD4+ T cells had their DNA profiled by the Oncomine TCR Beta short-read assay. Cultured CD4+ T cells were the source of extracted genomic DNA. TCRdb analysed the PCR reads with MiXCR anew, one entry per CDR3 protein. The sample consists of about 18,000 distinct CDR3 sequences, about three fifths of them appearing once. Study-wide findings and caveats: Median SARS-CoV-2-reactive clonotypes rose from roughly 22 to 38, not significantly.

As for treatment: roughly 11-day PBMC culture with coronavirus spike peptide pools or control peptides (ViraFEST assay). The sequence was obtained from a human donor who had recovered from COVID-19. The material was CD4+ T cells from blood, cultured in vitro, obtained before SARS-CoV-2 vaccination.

The CDR3 region has the DNA TGTGCCAGTACCCCGCTCAGGGGGGACAATCAGCCCCAGCATTTT. It specifies CASTPLRGDNQPQHF. This sequence joins TRBV19 and TRBJ1-5; 7 bases agree with TRBD1. The CDR3 loop spans 15 amino acids. After removal of 7 bases from V and 3 bases from J, the junction contained 9 bases not matched to a gene. Germline V gene lookup returns CDR1 LNHDA and CDR2 SQIVND (reference sequence).